The present T cell receptor beta chain was sequenced within a study of T cells in Graves' hyperthyroidism and ophthalmopathy. Clinicians diagnosed patients from clinical symptoms, serum thyroxine and TRAb, thyroid ultrasound and orbital computed tomography. The PBMCs had their origin in around 9.1 ml of fresh peripheral blood. Per the germline V gene, CDR1 is LGHDT and CDR2 is YNNKEL (reference sequence). Between the trimmed V and J ends, which lost 5 bases and 5 bases, there was a span of 12 bases. There are 13 residues in the CDR3. The CDR3 regions of TCR beta were amplified from RNA transcripts. The HTBI primer set drove a first-round RT-PCR of the TCR CDR3. TCRdb fed the multiplex PCR reads into MiXCR, producing one record per CDR3 protein. The repertoire holds hundreds of thousands of distinct CDR3 sequences, approximately 18% seen once, with around 17% in the top ten.

The V call is TRBV3-1, the J call TRBJ1-2; D not resolved. This receptor was identified in a woman between 45 and 65 years old with Graves' hyperthyroidism that later progressed to Graves' ophthalmopathy. The specimen sequenced was blood. This CDR3 reads CASSSGNGYGYTF. The DNA for the CDR3 is TGTGCCAGCAGCTCTGGAAATGGGTATGGCTACACCTTC.